This TCR beta chain came from a study of CXCR3-negative and CXCR3-positive naive CD8 T cells. General observations from the study: CXCR3-negative naive cells had less hydrophobic TRB CDR3s than did CXCR3-positive naive cells.

Concerning this clonotype: Its antigen is not known.

CDR3 length: 13 residues. The germline gives CDR1 SEHNR, CDR2 FQNEAQ (reference sequence). Identification of naive CD8+ T cells rested on CD45RO-CCR7+CD27+CD95- status. Libraries were UMI-labeled 5' RACE TRB cDNA. Reanalyzing the 5' RACE reads, TCRdb keeps one entry per CDR3 protein, without DNA. This listing includes about 90,000 distinct CDR3 sequences. Input material: naive CXCR3+ CD8+ T cells from blood. Regarding subset: CD45RO-CCR7+CD27+CD95- naive CD8+ T cells expressing CXCR3 (TNR3+). The chain is built from TRBV7-9 and TRBJ2-7. The source of this sequence is a human donor in good health. Some clones in this sample may be carry-over from other donors' samples. CDR3 residues: CASSLDSFYEQYF.